This T cell receptor beta chain was retrieved from a study of blood T cell repertoires in COVID-19. About the study: Donors in the United States, Italy and Spain gave samples during acute or convalescent COVID-19. In each case, the material was cDNA or gDNA derived from T cells, B-cell-depleted T cells, or PBMCs.

This clone was observed a handful of times. In the original processing: Amplification with reference gene primers provided the estimates of nucleated cell counts. TCRdb keeps only in-frame clones here, not all; method: immunoSEQ multiplex PCR. V and J calls and clone size follow that table, whereas D and trimming were derived from the DNA. The top ten clones hold around 4.1% of a sample with tens of thousands of clones, over 65% of them seen once. This CDR3 is built from 13 residues. Trimming cost V 0 bases and J 2 bases, with 4 bases left between them. Germline CDR1 SGHAT, CDR2 FQNNGV. This sequence originates from a woman aged 55-75 years with acute or convalescent COVID-19. This sequence joins TRBV11-2 and TRBJ1-1; no definite D call. The material sequenced was peripheral blood. Here the CDR3 DNA reads TGTGCCAGCAGCTTAGACAGTAACACTGAAGCTTTCTTT. It encodes CASSLDSNTEAFF.